These 26 T cell receptor beta chains were all obtained from the same sample, sequenced in a study of Graves' ophthalmopathy and Graves' hyperthyroidism. Beta-chain TCR CDR3 regions were amplified from RNA transcripts. The first round was an RT-PCR with HTBI primers, and the second round was a multiplex PCR. TCRdb processed the multiplex PCR reads anew with MiXCR; each CDR3 protein has one entry. The sample has more than 1,000,000 distinct CDR3 sequences, 36% seen once. What was sequenced was peripheral blood or thyroid tissue (not recorded which). Source of these receptors: an adult man with Graves' hyperthyroidism.

This clonotype turned up a few times. V is TRBV9 and J is TRBJ1-1; D not resolved. This CDR3 is 13 amino acids long. Germline V CDR1 and CDR2: SGDLS, YYNGEE. The V end was cut by 1 base, the J end by 2 bases, with 6 bases between. CDR3 DNA: TGTGCCAGCAGCGTAAGGATTAACACTGAAGCTTTCTTT. This gives the protein CASSVRINTEAFF.

The chain couples TRBV10-2 to TRBJ1-1; D call uncertain. V lost 2 bases and J lost 4, with 14 bases in between. CDR3 size: 15 residues. Germline loops: CDR1 WSHSY, CDR2 SAAADI. CDR3 sequence reads: CASSEDGRRITEAFF. The CDR3 nucleotides read TGCGCCAGCAGTGAGGACGGCAGGAGAATCACTGAAGCTTTCTTT.

This clonotype was seen only a few times. One junction end disagrees with the germline gene, perhaps due to a read error. The chain joins TRBV18 to TRBJ1-2; D ambiguous. Germline CDR1 is KGHSH and CDR2 is LQKENI. The CDR3 extends over 12 amino acids. DNA of the CDR3: TGTGCCAGCTCACCATTTCGCGGACGTCACGGGTTC. It yields the protein CASSPFRGRHGF. Supplemented by reference TRBV18 and TRBJ1-2, the full variable domain reads NAGVMQNPRHLVRRRGQEARLRCSPMKGHSHVYWYRQLPEEGLKFMVYLQKENIIDESGMPKERFSAEFPKEGPSILRIQQVVRGDSAAYFCASSPFRGRHGFGSGTRLTVV.

The sample holds many counts of this clonotype. The V gene is TRBV2, the J gene TRBJ1-5; maybe TRBD1 (6 bases). CDR3 length: 13 amino acids. Between the trimmed V and J ends, which lost 8 bases and 7 bases, there was a span of 15 bases. Germline CDR1 SNHLY, CDR2 FYNNEI. In DNA form, the CDR3 reads TGTGCCAGCGACCCAGGGGAGAGGCAGCCCCAGCATTTT. Translated, it gives CASDPGERQPQHF. The variable domain in full, completed from reference TRBV2 and TRBJ1-5, reads EPEVTQTPSHQVTQMGQEVILRCVPISNHLYFYWYRQILGQKVEFLVSFYNNEISEKSEIFDDQFSVERPDGSNFTLKIRSTKLEDSAMYFCASDPGERQPQHFGDGTRLSIL.

The V gene is TRBV5-6, the J gene TRBJ2-7, with D possibly being TRBD2 (5 bases). Trimming cost V 0 bases and J 5 bases, with 12 bases left between them. The CDR3 extends over 14 amino acids. Germline V lookup: CDR1 SGHDT, CDR2 YYEEEE. The CDR3, as DNA: TGTGCCAGCAGCTTGGTTCGGGAACTCCACGAGCAGTACTTC. Protein sequence: CASSLVRELHEQYF.

This clonotype came up many times. This rearrangement joins TRBV20-1 to TRBJ1-5; D might be TRBD1 (5 bases). Trimming left V 6 bases short and J 0 bases short, with 15 bases between. This CDR3 comprises 15 residues. The germline CDR1 and CDR2 sequences are DFQATT and SNEGSKA (reference sequence). This CDR3 is CSAVVQDISNQPQHF. The CDR3 DNA sequence: TGCAGTGCCGTGGTCCAGGACATTAGCAATCAGCCCCAGCATTTT.

The table lists this clonotype with many counts. The J gene is TRBJ2-5, the V gene TRBV10-3; D gene unclear. V lost 3 bases and J lost 6, with 23 bases in between. There are 17 residues in the CDR3. In germline, CDR1 is ENHRY, CDR2 SYGVKD. CDR3 protein: CAISDHLSGDPKKTQYF. Written as DNA, the CDR3 is TGTGCCATCAGTGACCACTTGAGTGGGGATCCTAAGAAGACCCAGTACTTC.

This rearrangement joins TRBV7-2 to TRBJ2-3; D remains unclear. Trimming cost V 4 bases and J 7 bases, with 9 bases left between them. CDR3 length equals 12 residues. Germline CDR1 and CDR2: SGHTA and FQGNSA. In DNA, the CDR3 is TGTGCCAGCAGCTCACAAGGGTATACGCAGTATTTT. It specifies CASSSQGYTQYF. Together with reference TRBV7-2 and TRBJ2-3, the CDR3 gives the full variable domain: GAGVSQSPSNKVTEKGKDVELRCDPISGHTALYWYRQSLGQGLEFLIYFQGNSAPDKSGLPSDRFSAERTGGSVSTLTIQRTQQEDSAVYLCASSSQGYTQYFGPGTRLTVL.

The J gene is TRBJ2-5, the V gene TRBV7-9; no firm D call. This CDR3 spans 13 amino acids. Germline-derived CDR1 and CDR2 are SEHNR and FQNEAQ (reference sequence). V was cut by 2 bases and J by 5 bases, with 9 bases left in between. The chain's CDR3 is CASSLPYVETQYF. DNA for the CDR3: TGTGCCAGCAGCTTACCATACGTGGAGACCCAGTACTTC.

This clonotype occurred a few times. V and J are TRBV9 and TRBJ1-2; D is unresolved. Germline V gene lookup returns CDR1 SGDLS and CDR2 YYNGEE. The CDR3 is made up of 15 amino acids. The V gene lost 4 bases and the J gene lost 6 bases, with 19 bases spanning the gap. The CDR3 is CASSLLGKRSDGYTF. In DNA, the CDR3 is TGTGCCAGCAGCCTTCTTGGGAAGCGGAGCGATGGCTACACCTTC.

The rearrangement joins TRBV7-9 to TRBJ2-2; tentatively, D is TRBD1 (7 bases). V lost 2 bases to trimming and J lost 1 base, with 14 bases between them. Germline CDR1 reads SEHNR; CDR2 reads FQNEAQ (reference sequence). The CDR3 is 17 amino acids. CDR3 loop: CASSLLEGAQNTGELFF. Here the CDR3 DNA reads TGTGCCAGCAGCTTACTGGAGGGGGCGCAGAACACCGGGGAGCTGTTTTTT.

This clonotype showed up just a few times. V gene TRBV12-3 or TRBV12-4 combines with J gene TRBJ1-1, with 9 bases fitting TRBD1. V shed 4 bases, J shed 2 bases, and the junction held 11 bases outside the gene matches. The CDR3 is 17 amino acids. CDR3 DNA: TGTGCCAGCAGTTCCCGGTGGGACAGGGCCAAAAACACTGAAGCTTTCTTT. This gives the protein CASSSRWDRAKNTEAFF.

This clonotype was found many times. J is TRBJ2-6 and V is TRBV19; the D gene could be TRBD1 or TRBD2 (7 bases each). Germline loops: CDR1 LNHDA, CDR2 SQIVND (reference sequence). This CDR3 spans 17 amino acids. V was cut by 4 bases and J by 0 bases, with 13 bases left in between. CDR3: CASSTGGTVSGANVLTF. DNA for the CDR3: TGTGCCAGTAGTACCGGGGGGACAGTCTCTGGGGCCAACGTCCTGACTTTC.

The chain links TRBV5-1 to TRBJ1-1; D is uncertain. Germline loops: CDR1 SGHRS, CDR2 YFSETQ. CDR3 size: 16 residues. The V and J ends lost 2 bases and 0 bases respectively, with 14 bases between them. CDR3 amino acids: CASSFNRRPMNTEAFF. The DNA for the CDR3 is TGCGCCAGCAGCTTTAACAGACGGCCCATGAACACTGAAGCTTTCTTT.

This clonotype was recorded many times. The rearrangement joins TRBV9 to TRBJ2-5, with D tentatively TRBD2 (5 bases). Germline loops: CDR1 SGDLS, CDR2 YYNGEE. Trimming left V 3 bases short and J 2 bases short, with 11 bases between. The CDR3 covers 14 residues. The CDR3 protein is CASSADVAQETQYF. The DNA for the CDR3 is TGTGCCAGCAGCGCCGACGTAGCGCAAGAGACCCAGTACTTC.

As regards this clonotype: An end of the junction does not agree with germline; a read error may underlie this. This chain connects TRBV10-3 to TRBJ1-1, with D hard to call. Germline CDR1 is ENHRY and CDR2 is SYGVKD. The CDR3 has 13 residues. The CDR3 loop is CASSHRQNTEAFF. The CDR3 DNA sequence: TGTGCCAGCAGTCATCGACAGAACACTGAAGCTTTCTTT.

This chain connects TRBV5-4 to TRBJ2-2, with 12 positions matching TRBD2. V shed 10 bases, J shed 6 bases, and the junction held 13 bases outside the gene matches. This CDR3 is 16 amino acids long. In germline, CDR1 is SGHNT, CDR2 YYREEE (reference sequence). The CDR3 is CAGSKRLAGAPGELFF. CDR3 coding DNA: TGTGCCGGGAGCAAGAGACTAGCGGGGGCCCCCGGGGAGCTGTTTTTT.

This clonotype has at least ten counts. The chain uses TRBV12-3 or TRBV12-4 and TRBJ2-5; D is possibly TRBD2 (6 bases). The CDR3 has 15 amino acids. The V end lost 7 bases, the J end lost 1 base, and 16 bases lay between the germline ends. CDR3 residues: CASTKRRGLQETQYF. The CDR3 coding sequence is TGTGCCAGCACCAAAAGGAGGGGCCTCCAAGAGACCCAGTACTTC.

The table lists this clonotype with many counts. The chain uses TRBV5-1 and TRBJ2-7; a weak D match, TRBD2 (5 bases). This CDR3 region has 13 residues. The germline V gene has CDR1 SGHRS and CDR2 YFSETQ. The germline V and J ends were trimmed by 4 bases and 2 bases, with 10 bases remaining between them. This CDR3 is CASSATNTYEQYF. The CDR3 DNA reads TGCGCCAGCAGCGCGACTAATACCTACGAGCAGTACTTC.

The CDR3 DNA reads as TGTGCCAGCAGTCCTACAGGGTGGCAGACCCAGTACTTC. Translated: CASSPTGWQTQYF. The J gene is TRBJ2-5, the V gene TRBV2, with D possibly being TRBD1 (6 bases). CDR1 and CDR2 from the germline V gene are SNHLY and FYNNEI. With 5 bases removed from V and 6 bases from J, the gap between germline ends came to 13 bases. This CDR3 contains 13 residues.

This clonotype came up many times. The rearrangement links TRBV25-1 to TRBJ2-7; a weak D match, TRBD2 (7 bases). Per the germline V gene, CDR1 is MGHDK and CDR2 is SYGVNS. V shed 7 bases and J shed 1 base, with 14 bases lying between them. The CDR3 spans 14 residues. The CDR3 loop reads CASTTGRGSYEQYF. For the CDR3, the DNA is TGTGCCAGCACTACAGGGAGGGGGTCCTACGAGCAGTACTTC.

This chain connects TRBV10-2 to TRBJ2-7, with D unresolved. Per germline, CDR1 WSHSY and CDR2 SAAADI. V dropped 3 bases and J dropped 1 base, with 13 bases sitting between them. The CDR3 consists of 15 residues. CDR3 nucleotide sequence: TGCGCCAGCAGTGATCACCGGGCCCTGTCCTACGAGCAGTACTTC. It is translated as CASSDHRALSYEQYF.

This clonotype was picked up one time. At one of its ends the junction is not consistent with the germline gene, which may arise from a read error. CDR3: CASSFHRGTYEHYF. CDR3 in DNA: TGTGCCAGCAGTTTTCACAGGGGAACCTACGAGCATTACTTC. The chain couples TRBV6-5 to TRBJ2-7, with TRBD1 matching 7 bases. The germline gives CDR1 MNHEY, CDR2 SVGAGI. The CDR3 contains 14 residues.

The V and J genes are TRBV9 and TRBJ2-7, with D perhaps matching TRBD2 (6 bases). Germline V gene sequence: CDR1 SGDLS, CDR2 YYNGEE. The CDR3 is 18 residues long. V was trimmed by 0 bases and J by 0 bases, leaving 19 bases between them. This CDR3 is CASSVGGARGDSSYEQYF. The CDR3 nucleotides read TGTGCCAGCAGCGTAGGAGGGGCCCGCGGGGATAGCTCCTACGAGCAGTACTTC. The whole variable domain, remainder taken from reference TRBV9 and TRBJ2-7, is DSGVTQTPKHLITATGQRVTLRCSPRSGDLSVYWYQQSLDQGLQFLIQYYNGEERAKGNILERFSAQQFPDLHSELNLSSLELGDSALYFCASSVGGARGDSSYEQYFGPGTRLTVT.

There are many counts of this clonotype. V is TRBV7-8 and J is TRBJ1-5; D unclear. Germline V gene data show CDR1 as SGHVS and CDR2 as FQNEAQ. This CDR3 has 16 residues. The V end was cut by 7 bases, the J end by 0 bases, with 16 bases between. In DNA form, the CDR3 reads TGTGCCAGCACCGAACGGCGGGGAGATAGCAATCAGCCCCAGCATTTT. This codes for CASTERRGDSNQPQHF.

This clonotype came up many times. The genes are TRBV7-9 and TRBJ1-1, with TRBD1 identical over 7 bases. V gave up 1 base and J gave up 9 bases; unmatched junction bases: 8. Germline-derived CDR1 and CDR2 are SEHNR and FQNEAQ (reference sequence). The CDR3 extends over 14 amino acids. The CDR3 coding sequence is TGTGCCAGCAGCTTAGGACAGGGACACGCGAAAGCTTTCTTT. Translation: CASSLGQGHAKAFF.